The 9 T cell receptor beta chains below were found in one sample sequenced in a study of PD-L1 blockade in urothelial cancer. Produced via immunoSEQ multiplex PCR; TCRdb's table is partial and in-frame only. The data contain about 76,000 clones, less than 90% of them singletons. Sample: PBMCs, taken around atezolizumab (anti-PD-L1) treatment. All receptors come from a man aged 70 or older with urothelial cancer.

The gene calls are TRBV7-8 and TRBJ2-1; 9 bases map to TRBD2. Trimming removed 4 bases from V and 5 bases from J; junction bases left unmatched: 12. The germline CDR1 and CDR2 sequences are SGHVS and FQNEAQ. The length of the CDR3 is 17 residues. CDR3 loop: CASSSRTAGGIHNEQFF. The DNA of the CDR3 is TGTGCCAGCAGCTCGAGAACAGCGGGAGGTATACACAATGAGCAGTTCTTC.

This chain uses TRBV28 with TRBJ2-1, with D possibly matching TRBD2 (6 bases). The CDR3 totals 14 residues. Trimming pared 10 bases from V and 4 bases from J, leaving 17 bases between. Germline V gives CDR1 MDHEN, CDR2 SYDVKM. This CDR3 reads CATSLTGVYNEQFF. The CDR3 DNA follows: TGTGCCACCTCACTCACGGGGGTTTACAATGAGCAGTTCTTC.

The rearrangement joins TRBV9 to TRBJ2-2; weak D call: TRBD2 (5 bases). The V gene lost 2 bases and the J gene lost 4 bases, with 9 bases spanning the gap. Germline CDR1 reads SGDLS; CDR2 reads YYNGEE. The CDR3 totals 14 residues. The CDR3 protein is CASSVEGLTGELFF. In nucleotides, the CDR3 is TGTGCCAGCAGCGTGGAAGGACTCACCGGGGAGCTGTTTTTT.

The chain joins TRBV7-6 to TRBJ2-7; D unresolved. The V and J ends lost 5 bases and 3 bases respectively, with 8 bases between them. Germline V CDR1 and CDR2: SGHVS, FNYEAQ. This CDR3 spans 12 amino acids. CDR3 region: CASSPSGYEQYF. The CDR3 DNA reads TGTGCCAGCAGCCCCTCGGGCTACGAGCAGTACTTC.

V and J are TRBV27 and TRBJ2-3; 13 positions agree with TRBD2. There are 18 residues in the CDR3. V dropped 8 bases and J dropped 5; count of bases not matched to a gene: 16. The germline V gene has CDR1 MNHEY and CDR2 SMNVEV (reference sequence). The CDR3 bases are TGTGCCAGCCTCGCACTAGCGGGAGGGCCTAATTCCGGAGATACGCAGTATTTT. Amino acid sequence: CASLALAGGPNSGDTQYF.

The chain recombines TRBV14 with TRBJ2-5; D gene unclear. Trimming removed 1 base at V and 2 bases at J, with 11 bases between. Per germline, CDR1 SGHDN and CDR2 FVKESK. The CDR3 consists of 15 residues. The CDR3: CASSQGGTRQETQYF. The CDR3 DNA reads TGTGCCAGCAGCCAAGGCGGAACGAGACAAGAGACCCAGTACTTC.

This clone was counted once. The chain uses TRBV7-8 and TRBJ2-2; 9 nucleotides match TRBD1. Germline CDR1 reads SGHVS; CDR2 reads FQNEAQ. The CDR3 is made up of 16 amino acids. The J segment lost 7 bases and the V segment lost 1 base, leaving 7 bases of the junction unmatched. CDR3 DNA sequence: TGTGCCAGCAGCTTAGACAGGGGGCGAAATGGCGGGGAGCTGTTTTTT. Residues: CASSLDRGRNGGELFF. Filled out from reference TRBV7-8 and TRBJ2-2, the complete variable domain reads GAGVSQSPRYKVAKRGQDVALRCDPISGHVSLFWYQQALGQGPEFLTYFQNEAQLDKSGLPSDRFFAERPEGSVSTLKIQRTQQEDSAVYLCASSLDRGRNGGELFFGEGSRLTVL.

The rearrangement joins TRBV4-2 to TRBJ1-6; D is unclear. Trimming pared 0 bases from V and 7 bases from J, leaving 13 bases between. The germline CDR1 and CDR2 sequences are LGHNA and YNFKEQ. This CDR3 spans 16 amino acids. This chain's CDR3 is CASSQDRGQQNSPLHF. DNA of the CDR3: TGTGCCAGCAGCCAAGATCGAGGGCAGCAGAATTCACCCCTCCACTTT.

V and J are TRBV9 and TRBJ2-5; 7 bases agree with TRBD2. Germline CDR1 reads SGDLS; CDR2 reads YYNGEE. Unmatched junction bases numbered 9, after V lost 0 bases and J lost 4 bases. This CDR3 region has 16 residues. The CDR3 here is CASSVGVGGLGETQYF. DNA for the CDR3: TGTGCCAGCAGCGTAGGGGTGGGAGGGTTAGGAGAGACCCAGTACTTC. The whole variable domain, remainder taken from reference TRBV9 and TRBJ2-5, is DSGVTQTPKHLITATGQRVTLRCSPRSGDLSVYWYQQSLDQGLQFLIQYYNGEERAKGNILERFSAQQFPDLHSELNLSSLELGDSALYFCASSVGVGGLGETQYFGPGTRLLVL.